This T cell receptor (beta chain) came from a study of blood T cell repertoires in COVID-19. Study-level information: Sample material is recorded as cDNA or gDNA derived from T cells, B-cell-depleted T cells, or PBMCs.

The CDR3 sequence is 17 residues long. The junction had 11 bases not matched to a gene; V was cut back by 0 bases and J by 6 bases. Germline-derived CDR1 and CDR2 are LGHDT and YNNKEL (reference sequence). Sequencing used immunoSEQ multiplex PCR; TCRdb keeps in-frame clones, though not all of them. The top ten hold around 3.4% of the sample, which has some 100,000 clones, 75% to 90% seen once. This clone was recorded a few times. The sequence came from a woman aged 70-85 years with acute or convalescent COVID-19. V is TRBV3-1 (or the pseudogene TRBV3-2) and J is TRBJ2-1; 7 bases line up with TRBD2. The sequencing input was peripheral blood. The CDR3 region has the DNA TGTGCCAGCAGCCAAGACGCCTCGGGGAGGGGTAGCAATGAGCAGTTCTTC. Translated, it gives CASSQDASGRGSNEQFF.